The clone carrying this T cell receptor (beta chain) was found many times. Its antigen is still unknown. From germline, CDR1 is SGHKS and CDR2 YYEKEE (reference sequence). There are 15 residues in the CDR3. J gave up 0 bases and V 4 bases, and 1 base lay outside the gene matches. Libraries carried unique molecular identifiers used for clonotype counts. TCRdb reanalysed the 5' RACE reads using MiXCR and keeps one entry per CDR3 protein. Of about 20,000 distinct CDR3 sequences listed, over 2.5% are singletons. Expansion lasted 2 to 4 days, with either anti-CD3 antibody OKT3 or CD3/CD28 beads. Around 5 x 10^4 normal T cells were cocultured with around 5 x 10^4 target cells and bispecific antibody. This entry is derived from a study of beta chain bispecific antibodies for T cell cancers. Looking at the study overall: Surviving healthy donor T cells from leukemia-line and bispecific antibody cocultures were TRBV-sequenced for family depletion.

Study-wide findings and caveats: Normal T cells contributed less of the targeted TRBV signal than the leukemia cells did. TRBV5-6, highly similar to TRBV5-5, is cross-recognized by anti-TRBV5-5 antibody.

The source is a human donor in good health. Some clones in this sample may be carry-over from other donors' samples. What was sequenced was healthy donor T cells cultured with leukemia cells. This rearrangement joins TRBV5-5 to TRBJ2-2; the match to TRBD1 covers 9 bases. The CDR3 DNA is TGTGCCAGCAGCGGGGACAGGGCGAACACCGGGGAGCTGTTTTTT. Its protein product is CASSGDRANTGELFF.